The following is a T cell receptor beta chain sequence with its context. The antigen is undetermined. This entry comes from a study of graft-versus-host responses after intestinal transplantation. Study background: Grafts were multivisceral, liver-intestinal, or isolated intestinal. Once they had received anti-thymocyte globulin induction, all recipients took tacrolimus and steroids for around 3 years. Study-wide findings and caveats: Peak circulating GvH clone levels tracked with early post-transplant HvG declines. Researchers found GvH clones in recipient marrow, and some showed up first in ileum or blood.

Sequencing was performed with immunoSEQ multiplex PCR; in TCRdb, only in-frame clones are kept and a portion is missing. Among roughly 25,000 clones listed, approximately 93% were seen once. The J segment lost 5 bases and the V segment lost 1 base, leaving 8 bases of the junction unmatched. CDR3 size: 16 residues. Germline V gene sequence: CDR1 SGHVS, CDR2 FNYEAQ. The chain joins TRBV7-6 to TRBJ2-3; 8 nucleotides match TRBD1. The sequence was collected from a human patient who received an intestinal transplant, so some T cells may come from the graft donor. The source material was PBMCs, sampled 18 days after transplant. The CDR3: CASSLGSGGTLDTQYF. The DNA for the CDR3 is TGTGCCAGCAGCTTAGGCTCAGGGGGCACCCTAGATACGCAGTATTTT.